This record concerns one TCR beta chain sequence. After extraction with the RNeasy kit, roughly 0.45 to 1 ug of the RNA was reverse transcribed using random hexamers. It was immunoSEQ multiplex PCR that amplified TCR beta CDR3 across 54 Vbeta and 13 Jbeta. TCRdb processed the immunoSEQ multiplex PCR reads anew with MiXCR; each CDR3 protein has one entry. Of roughly 200,000 distinct CDR3 sequences listed, 90% to 97% are singletons. V was pared by 6 bases and J by 6 bases, with 12 bases between. The CDR3 is 12 amino acids. Negative isolation yielded the CD8+ and CD4+ T cells, while FACS enriched the TEMRA cells. This sample is part of a study of CD8 T cells in Susac syndrome.

This chain uses TRBV12-3 or TRBV12-4 with TRBJ2-7; D gene unclear. The TCR sequence derives from a human donor with multiple sclerosis. Sequenced input: CD4+ T cells from PBMCs. The CDR3 spells CASSRIWAEQYF. As DNA, the CDR3 is TGTGCCAGCAGCCGGATATGGGCCGAGCAGTACTTC.